These 2 T cell receptor beta chains were all obtained from the same sample, sequenced in a study of T cell repertoires in cytomegalovirus infection. The antigens for these receptors are not known. TCRdb reanalysed the reads using MiXCR and keeps one entry per CDR3 protein. The table includes about 830,000 distinct CDR3 sequences, over 25% detected once. Sequencing was performed on cultured CD8+ T cells from PBMCs, taken from culture after CMV antigen stimulation. The receptor set was obtained from a human donor in good health (CMV status not recorded). Some clones in this sample may be carry-over from other donors' samples.

A few counts support this clonotype. For the CDR3, the DNA is TGTGCCAGCAGCCAAGAGATTGCGGGGGGGCCAACGGATACGCAGTATTTT. It yields the protein CASSQEIAGGPTDTQYF. This rearrangement joins TRBV14 to TRBJ2-3; 9 bases map to TRBD2. V shed 0 bases and J 6 bases; nucleotides not matched to a gene: 10. The germline V gene has CDR1 SGHDN and CDR2 FVKESK. This CDR3 region has 17 residues.

CDR3 sequence reads: CASGRRAFEAFF. Here the CDR3 DNA reads TGTGCCAGCGGAAGGCGGGCGTTTGAAGCTTTCTTT. The chain uses TRBV7-9 and TRBJ1-1; the D is unclear. CDR3 length: 12 amino acids. Between the trimmed V and J ends, which lost 8 bases and 7 bases, there was a span of 14 bases. CDR1 is SEHNR, CDR2 FQNEAQ, per germline (reference sequence).